A single sample gave rise to the 15 T cell receptor beta chains below, sequenced in a study of identical twins. TCRdb analysed the 5' RACE reads with MiXCR anew, one entry per CDR3 protein. The repertoire holds some 730,000 distinct CDR3 sequences, with 18% as singletons. Separately, the same data were catalogued under a study of T cells expressing NK-cell markers.

Sequencing was carried out using PBMCs. The receptor set was obtained from a woman younger than 35 in good health.

This clonotype was observed a few times. Likely a read error: the CDR3 ends without its conserved phenylalanine or tryptophan. The DNA is omitted, as the CDR3 cannot be located on it reliably, and the CDR3 follows TCRdb's listing. The rearrangement joins TRBV20-1 to TRBJ2-4; the table calls TRBD1, which could not be checked here. The CDR3 spans 11 residues, counting both ends. Per the germline V gene, CDR1 is DFQATT and CDR2 is SNEGSKA (reference sequence). This chain's CDR3 is CSAPTRDRELM.

The rearrangement uses TRBV20-1 and TRBJ2-1; D tentatively reads TRBD1 or TRBD2 (5 bases each). V was clipped by 6 bases and J by 3 bases, with 15 bases between them. This CDR3 contains 14 residues. Germline lookup yields CDR1 DFQATT and CDR2 SNEGSKA (reference sequence). CDR3 protein: CSARKGSHYNEQFF. In DNA, the CDR3 is TGCAGTGCCCGCAAGGGGAGTCACTACAATGAGCAGTTCTTC.

Points on this clonotype: A read error may explain this, as a much larger clone is one base away. The genes are TRBV7-2 and TRBJ2-3, with D tentatively TRBD2 (6 bases). The CDR3 totals 13 residues. Germline V lookup: CDR1 SGHTA, CDR2 FQGNSA. V was shortened by 5 bases and J by 2 bases, with 8 bases between the two germline ends. CDR3 nucleotides: TGTGCCAGCAGCCGGACTAACACAGATACGCAGTATTTT. Protein: CASSRTNTDTQYF.

This chain links TRBV10-3 with TRBJ2-2; possibly TRBD2 for D (6 bases). CDR3 length: 12 amino acids. Germline values: CDR1 ENHRY, CDR2 SYGVKD. Trimming removed 8 bases at V and 4 bases at J, with 8 bases between. The CDR3 protein is CAIGGITGELFF. CDR3 DNA: TGTGCCATCGGAGGGATCACCGGGGAGCTGTTTTTT.

This chain joins TRBV12-3 or TRBV12-4 and TRBJ2-1; 10 nucleotides agree with TRBD2. The CDR3 runs 16 residues. The V gene end was trimmed by 7 bases and the J gene end by 5 bases; junction bases not matched to a gene: 11. DNA for the CDR3: TGTGCCAGCACCGACCTCGGGACTAGCGACCACAATGAGCAGTTCTTC. The encoded protein is CASTDLGTSDHNEQFF.

V usage is TRBV10-3 and J usage is TRBJ2-2; TRBD2 might be the D (7 bases). The CDR3 is 15 amino acids. The germline V gene has CDR1 ENHRY and CDR2 SYGVKD. Trimming shortened V by 8 bases and J by 0 bases, and 13 bases separated the two germline ends. The CDR3, as DNA: TGTGCCATCGAAAAAGGGGGGGCGAACACCGGGGAGCTGTTTTTT. Its translation: CAIEKGGANTGELFF.

The chain couples TRBV12-3 or TRBV12-4 to TRBJ2-1, with 13 bases matching TRBD2. This CDR3 has 16 residues. The V gene end was trimmed by 6 bases and the J gene end by 6 bases; junction bases not matched to a gene: 8. The CDR3, as DNA: TGTGCCAGCAGCCCTGTGGGACTAGCGGGAATCAATGAGCAGTTCTTC. This translates into CASSPVGLAGINEQFF.

In this sample, this clonotype turned up a few times. The chain is built from TRBV6-5 and TRBJ2-1; D unclear. Looked up from germline, CDR1 is MNHEY and CDR2 is SVGAGI. The CDR3 sequence is 13 residues long. V was clipped by 0 bases and J by 8 bases, with 8 bases between them. As DNA, the CDR3 is TGTGCCAGCAGTTACTCTAGTTGGTATGAGCAGTTCTTC. This translates into CASSYSSWYEQFF.

This clonotype occurred many times. The chain carries TRBV5-1 and TRBJ2-3; 10 positions match TRBD2. Germline V CDR1 and CDR2: SGHRS, YFSETQ. With 5 bases clipped from V and 2 bases from J, the junction kept 5 bases outside the gene matches. The CDR3 has 15 amino acids. CDR3 sequence reads: CASSLLAGHTDTQYF. DNA of the CDR3: TGCGCCAGCAGTTTACTAGCGGGACACACAGATACGCAGTATTTT.

This clonotype was seen just once. The CDR3 here is CASRTRTSTDTQYF. DNA for the CDR3: TGTGCCAGCAGGACGAGAACTAGCACAGATACGCAGTATTTT. This chain joins TRBV12-3 or TRBV12-4 and TRBJ2-3; D gene ambiguous. Trimming stripped 6 bases from V and 0 bases from J, with 10 bases between. The CDR3 contains 14 residues.

This clonotype was counted between two and nine times. This chain uses TRBV12-3 or TRBV12-4 with TRBJ2-2; TRBD2 agrees at 8 bases. The CDR3 sequence is 12 residues long. Germline trimming cut 8 bases from V and 6 bases from J; bases unmatched to any gene: 2. This CDR3 reads CASREGPGELFF. CDR3 coding DNA: TGTGCCAGCCGGGAGGGCCCCGGGGAGCTGTTTTTT.

As DNA, the CDR3 is TGTGCCAGCAGCTCGCGGGACATCAGAAACAATGAGCAGTTCTTC. Residues: CASSSRDIRNNEQFF. This rearrangement joins TRBV7-9 to TRBJ2-1; D assignment may be TRBD1 or TRBD2 (6 bases each). Germline assignment: CDR1 SEHNR and CDR2 FQNEAQ (reference sequence). This CDR3 has 15 residues. Deletions cut 4 bases from V and 5 bases from J, with 15 bases between.

The chain couples TRBV20-1 to TRBJ2-5, with unresolved D. Germline V gene sequence: CDR1 DFQATT, CDR2 SNEGSKA (reference sequence). Trimming stripped 2 bases from V and 1 base from J, with 11 bases between. The CDR3 spans 14 residues. The CDR3 is CSARPLTGQETQYF. The CDR3 DNA reads as TGCAGTGCTAGACCTCTAACGGGCCAAGAGACCCAGTACTTC.

The chain recombines TRBV12-3 or TRBV12-4 with TRBJ2-1, with 9 bases that match TRBD2. CDR3 length equals 15 residues. With 3 bases clipped from V and 6 bases from J, the junction kept 6 bases outside the gene matches. The CDR3 DNA is TGTGCCAGCAGTTTTTCTAGCGGGATCGGCAATGAGCAGTTCTTC. Its protein product is CASSFSSGIGNEQFF.

This chain joins TRBV7-2 and TRBJ2-7; perhaps TRBD2 as D (6 bases). This CDR3 has 13 residues. V lost 2 bases to trimming and J lost 7 bases, with 12 bases between them. Germline V gives CDR1 SGHTA, CDR2 FQGNSA. CDR3 loop: CASSLRGKREQYF. In nucleotides, the CDR3 is TGTGCCAGCAGCTTACGGGGGAAAAGGGAGCAGTACTTC.